These 5 T cell receptor beta chains share one sample of origin, sequenced in a study of human T cells and chemical hapten exposure. TCRdb re-called the RACE reads through MiXCR, storing one row per CDR3 protein. Found here are 85,000 to 100,000 distinct CDR3 sequences, 11% of them singletons; the top ten hold under 4%. The time point is: pre-sensitization, week 0. Sample treatment: therapeutic diphenylcyclopropenone sensitization with weekly scalp DPC. The input for sequencing was whole blood, taken in connection with sensitization to the hapten diphenylcyclopropenone (DPC). Source of these receptors: a woman aged 55-69 years with alopecia areata. Some clones in this sample may be carry-over from other donors' samples.

The CDR3 loop reads CASSYSSKGISGNTIYF. The CDR3 DNA reads TGTGCCAGCAGTTACTCGAGTAAAGGGATCTCTGGAAACACCATATATTTT. The rearrangement uses TRBV6-2 or TRBV6-3 and TRBJ1-3; no clear D. The germline V gene has CDR1 MNHEY and CDR2 SVGEGT. The CDR3 loop spans 17 amino acids. The V gene lost 0 bases and the J gene lost 0 bases, with 12 bases spanning the gap.

This clonotype appeared many times. This chain connects TRBV7-6 to TRBJ2-1, with TRBD2 as a possible D gene (5 bases). Trimming left V 1 base short and J 10 bases short, with 20 bases between. Germline CDR1 reads SGHVS; CDR2 reads FNYEAQ. There are 16 residues in the CDR3. The CDR3 bases are TGTGCCAGCAGCTTAGGTTTAGGGCTAGCCCGAGGCGAGCAGTTCTTC. This sequence encodes CASSLGLGLARGEQFF. Complete variable domain (other parts from reference TRBV7-6 and TRBJ2-1): GAGVSQSPRYKVTKRGQDVALRCDPISGHVSLYWYRQALGQGPEFLTYFNYEAQQDKSGLPNDRFSAERPEGSISTLTIQRTEQRDSAMYRCASSLGLGLARGEQFFGPGTRLTVL.

In this sample, this clonotype turned up once. CDR3 region: CAIRTQNYGYTF. The CDR3 DNA reads TGTGCCATCAGGACACAGAACTATGGCTACACCTTC. The rearrangement links TRBV10-3 to TRBJ1-2; no clear D. V lost 6 bases and J lost 2, with 7 bases in between. This CDR3 comprises 12 residues. Germline-derived CDR1 and CDR2 are ENHRY and SYGVKD.

This clonotype came up a few times. V usage is TRBV20-1 and J usage is TRBJ2-3; D possibly corresponds to TRBD2 (5 bases). Germline V CDR1 and CDR2: DFQATT, SNEGSKA (reference sequence). This CDR3 spans 15 amino acids. Trimming removed 3 bases from V and 4 bases from J, with 17 bases in between. The CDR3 here is CSASPSLTGADTQYF. The DNA for the CDR3 is TGCAGTGCTAGTCCTAGCCTAACCGGCGCAGATACGCAGTATTTT.

The sample holds many counts of this clonotype. The chain employs TRBV7-9 and TRBJ2-5; 11 bases fit TRBD1. J lost 1 base, V lost 1 base, and 8 bases had no gene match. Germline V CDR1 and CDR2: SEHNR, FQNEAQ (reference sequence). This CDR3 contains 18 residues. The CDR3 loop reads CASSLGSLDRGRQETQYF. CDR3 in DNA: TGTGCCAGCAGCTTAGGCTCCTTGGACAGGGGGCGCCAAGAGACCCAGTACTTC.